Presented here are 23 T cell receptor beta chains from one specimen sequenced in a study of shared clonotypes between healthy human individuals. Sequenced by immunoSEQ multiplex PCR; TCRdb stores in-frame clones only, minus some. In the table there are 400,000 to 600,000 clones, 79% of which are singletons. The sequencing sample was made of PBMCs. The origin of the receptors is a woman between 35 and 50 years old in good health. Some clones in this sample may be carry-over from other donors' samples.

The chain recombines TRBV28 with TRBJ2-7, with D possibly being TRBD2 (5 bases). V was trimmed by 2 bases and J by 2 bases, leaving 7 bases between them. This CDR3 spans 13 amino acids. Germline CDR1 reads MDHEN; CDR2 reads SYDVKM. This CDR3 is CASSLTGTYEQYF. The DNA of the CDR3 is TGTGCCAGCAGTTTAACCGGGACCTACGAGCAGTACTTC.

This clone was seen just once. This sequence joins TRBV7-8 and TRBJ2-7; D is possibly TRBD2 (5 bases). CDR1 and CDR2 from the germline V gene are SGHVS and FQNEAQ. V lost 2 bases, J lost 7 bases, and 18 bases lay in between. The CDR3 runs 15 residues. The CDR3 region is CASSLNPAADPEQYF. The CDR3 nucleotides are TGTGCCAGCAGCTTAAACCCAGCGGCAGACCCGGAGCAGTACTTC.

The chain joins TRBV5-1 to TRBJ2-7; D unclear. Trimming shortened V by 2 bases and J by 2 bases, and 14 bases separated the two germline ends. The germline CDR1 and CDR2 sequences are SGHRS and YFSETQ. The CDR3 sequence is 15 residues long. The CDR3 sequence is CASSFGRLTAYEQYF. CDR3 DNA: TGCGCCAGCAGCTTTGGACGGCTTACCGCCTACGAGCAGTACTTC.

V usage is TRBV19 and J usage is TRBJ2-3; 11 bases fit TRBD2. The CDR3 length is 16 residues. The junction had 5 bases not matched to a gene; V was cut back by 3 bases and J by 3 bases. Germline V gene data show CDR1 as LNHDA and CDR2 as SQIVND (reference sequence). CDR3 DNA sequence: TGTGCCAGTAGTATGGGACTAGCGGAATATACAGATACGCAGTATTTT. Translation: CASSMGLAEYTDTQYF. The variable domain in full, completed from reference TRBV19 and TRBJ2-3, reads DGGITQSPKYLFRKEGQNVTLSCEQNLNHDAMYWYRQDPGQGLRLIYYSQIVNDFQKGDIAEGYSVSREKKESFPLTVTSAQKNPTAFYLCASSMGLAEYTDTQYFGPGTRLTVL.

The chain joins TRBV7-8 to TRBJ2-5; no clear D gene. The CDR3 spans 14 residues. V was pared by 5 bases and J by 1 base, with 11 bases between. Germline lookup yields CDR1 SGHVS and CDR2 FQNEAQ. The CDR3 protein is CASSRGRTQETQYF. The CDR3 DNA reads as TGTGCCAGCAGCCGAGGACGAACCCAAGAGACCCAGTACTTC.

This clone showed up many times. This rearrangement joins TRBV7-2 to TRBJ1-4, with 7 bases matching TRBD1. This CDR3 is 15 amino acids long. Germline assignment: CDR1 SGHTA and CDR2 FQGNSA. The V and J ends lost 2 bases and 5 bases, in that order; junction bases with no gene match: 5. This chain's CDR3 is CASSLPTGQNEKLFF. CDR3 DNA sequence: TGTGCCAGCAGCTTACCAACGGGACAGAATGAAAAACTGTTTTTT.

This rearrangement joins TRBV7-9 to TRBJ2-1; TRBD2 agrees at 11 bases. The length of the CDR3 is 14 residues. The junction had 12 bases not matched to a gene; V was cut back by 11 bases and J by 9 bases. Germline V gene sequence: CDR1 SEHNR, CDR2 FQNEAQ (reference sequence). CDR3 loop: CAGTLAGGIGEQFF. CDR3 in DNA: TGTGCCGGAACGCTAGCGGGAGGCATAGGTGAGCAGTTCTTC.

This clone was picked up one time. The genes are TRBV28 and TRBJ2-7, with D unclear. The V gene lost 7 bases and the J gene lost 4 bases, with 14 bases spanning the gap. Germline-derived CDR1 and CDR2 are MDHEN and SYDVKM. The CDR3 is 13 residues long. The CDR3 spells CASTRQVIYEQYF. The CDR3 nucleotides are TGTGCCAGCACGAGGCAGGTAATATACGAGCAGTACTTC.

The chain combines TRBV5-1 with TRBJ2-1; weak D call: TRBD1 (6 bases). The CDR3 length is 15 residues. V dropped 0 bases and J dropped 0 bases, with 7 bases sitting between them. Germline CDR1 is SGHRS and CDR2 is YFSETQ. The CDR3 sequence: CASSLGTDSYNEQFF. In DNA form, the CDR3 reads TGCGCCAGCAGCTTGGGGACAGACTCCTACAATGAGCAGTTCTTC.

The chain recombines TRBV5-8 with TRBJ1-5; D not resolved. The CDR3 contains 14 residues. Germline assignment: CDR1 SGHTS and CDR2 YDEGEE. The ends were cut back, 2 bases at V and 3 bases at J, with 9 bases in the middle. CDR3 nucleotides: TGTGCCAGCAGCTTATCTGGAGACAATCAGCCCCAGCATTTT. Protein product: CASSLSGDNQPQHF. Variable domain in full (rest from reference TRBV5-8 and TRBJ1-5): EAGVTQSPTHLIKTRGQQATLRCSPISGHTSVYWYQQALGLGLQFLLWYDEGEERNRGNFPPRFSGRQFPNYSSELNVNALELEDSALYLCASSLSGDNQPQHFGDGTRLSIL.

DNA of the CDR3: TGTGCCAGCAGCCAAGATGGACAGCCTAATCAGCCCCAGCATTTT. As protein: CASSQDGQPNQPQHF. J is TRBJ1-5 and V is TRBV4-2; possible D gene TRBD1, 6 bases. This CDR3 has 15 amino acids. V lost 0 bases to trimming and J lost 4 bases, with 10 bases between them. CDR1 is LGHNA, CDR2 YNFKEQ, per germline.

This clone has more than one count but fewer than ten. In DNA, the CDR3 is TGTGCCAGCAGCTTAGGCCCGACACCTACTAATGAAAAACTGTTTTTT. Its protein is CASSLGPTPTNEKLFF. This rearrangement joins TRBV7-6 to TRBJ1-4, with D unclear. V lost 1 base and J 2 bases, leaving 11 bases between the germline ends. The CDR3 has 16 residues. The germline V gene has CDR1 SGHVS and CDR2 FNYEAQ.

The V call is TRBV7-9, the J call TRBJ2-1; TRBD2 matches 12 bases. With 6 bases clipped from V and 4 bases from J, the junction kept 1 base outside the gene matches. CDR3 length: 14 amino acids. The V gene's germline CDR1 is SEHNR and CDR2 FQNEAQ (reference sequence). CDR3 amino acids: CASRGLAGYNEQFF. The CDR3 DNA is TGTGCCAGCAGAGGACTAGCGGGGTACAATGAGCAGTTCTTC.

The rearrangement joins TRBV18 to TRBJ2-7; D is undetermined. The CDR3 extends over 13 amino acids. V lost 2 bases, J lost 6 bases, and 11 bases lay in between. From germline, CDR1 is KGHSH and CDR2 LQKENI. The CDR3 bases are TGTGCCAGCTCACCAGCCCCCGACGGCGAGCAGTACTTC. Translating it yields CASSPAPDGEQYF.

This clone was seen a few times. The same CDR3 also results from other DNA sequences found in this sample. The rearrangement joins TRBV5-4 to TRBJ2-7; D gene ambiguous. V gave up 2 bases and J gave up 3 bases, with 6 bases separating them. CDR3 size: 12 residues. Germline lookup yields CDR1 SGHNT and CDR2 YYREEE (reference sequence). This chain's CDR3 is CASSFGVYEQYF. CDR3 nucleotides: TGTGCCAGCAGCTTTGGGGTCTACGAGCAGTACTTC.

The V call is TRBV29-1, the J call TRBJ2-3; D might be TRBD1 or TRBD2, each matching 6 bases. Trimming took 4 bases from V and 6 from J, leaving 8 bases between them. There are 11 residues in the CDR3. CDR1 SQVTM and CDR2 ANQGSEA come from the germline V gene. The CDR3 coding sequence is TGCAGCGTTGGAGGGGGGGATACGCAGTATTTT. It yields the protein CSVGGGDTQYF.

This rearrangement joins TRBV7-9 to TRBJ2-2; perhaps TRBD2 as D (5 bases). Germline values: CDR1 SEHNR, CDR2 FQNEAQ (reference sequence). Trimming removed 2 bases from V and 6 bases from J, with 19 bases in between. The CDR3 is 17 amino acids. CDR3 nucleotide sequence: TGTGCCAGCAGCTTAAATTTCGTGGGAGTTGAGCCCGGGGAGCTGTTTTTT. Protein product: CASSLNFVGVEPGELFF.

The chain employs TRBV27 and TRBJ2-5; D is perhaps TRBD2 (6 bases). From germline, CDR1 is MNHEY and CDR2 SMNVEV (reference sequence). The CDR3 spans 15 residues. The V and J ends lost 5 bases and 4 bases respectively, with 17 bases between them. CDR3 sequence: CASSRGTGLRETQYF. Written as DNA, the CDR3 is TGTGCCAGCAGTCGGGGGACGGGGCTCCGAGAGACCCAGTACTTC.

The rearrangement joins TRBV30 to TRBJ1-3, with TRBD1 matching over 8 bases. V lost 4 bases, J lost 4 bases, and 6 bases stayed unmatched. The germline V gene encodes CDR1 GTSNPN and CDR2 SVGIG (reference sequence). The CDR3 has 14 residues. This CDR3 is CAWKAGGAGNTIYF. The DNA of the CDR3 is TGTGCCTGGAAAGCAGGGGGCGCGGGAAACACCATATATTTT.

This clone was observed once. The chain is built from TRBV7-2 and TRBJ2-3, with unresolved D. V dropped 6 bases and J dropped 3 bases, with 19 bases sitting between them. The CDR3 is made up of 16 amino acids. Germline V lookup: CDR1 SGHTA, CDR2 FQGNSA. CDR3 DNA: TGTGCCAGCAGTGCAAAGAGGACGGCAATAACAGATACGCAGTATTTT. Residues: CASSAKRTAITDTQYF.

This clone appeared a single time. The CDR3 DNA is TGTGCCAGCAGCTTAGGTTCCGGGGGCCGCACAGATACGCAGTATTTT. Translation: CASSLGSGGRTDTQYF. J is TRBJ2-3 and V is TRBV11-1, with D perhaps matching TRBD1 or TRBD2 (6 bases each). This CDR3 has 16 residues. The ends were cut back, 1 base at V and 1 base at J, with 12 bases in the middle. Germline V CDR1 and CDR2: SGHAT, FQDESV (reference sequence).

This rearrangement joins TRBV4-2 to TRBJ1-2, with D possibly TRBD1 on 6 matching bases. Germline V gives CDR1 LGHNA, CDR2 YNFKEQ. Trimming cost V 1 base and J 5 bases, with 14 bases left between them. The CDR3 has 15 residues. CDR3 bases: TGTGCCAGCAGCCAAGTCGGGACACCCACTTATGGCTACACCTTC. Amino acids: CASSQVGTPTYGYTF.

This chain uses TRBV2 with TRBJ2-1; 9 bases align to TRBD1. The CDR3 is made up of 12 amino acids. With V trimmed by 6 bases and J by 10 bases, 4 bases remained unmatched. The germline gives CDR1 SNHLY, CDR2 FYNNEI. The CDR3 DNA sequence: TGTGCCAGCAGCCCGGACAGGGGAGAGCAGTTCTTC. Translating gives CASSPDRGEQFF.